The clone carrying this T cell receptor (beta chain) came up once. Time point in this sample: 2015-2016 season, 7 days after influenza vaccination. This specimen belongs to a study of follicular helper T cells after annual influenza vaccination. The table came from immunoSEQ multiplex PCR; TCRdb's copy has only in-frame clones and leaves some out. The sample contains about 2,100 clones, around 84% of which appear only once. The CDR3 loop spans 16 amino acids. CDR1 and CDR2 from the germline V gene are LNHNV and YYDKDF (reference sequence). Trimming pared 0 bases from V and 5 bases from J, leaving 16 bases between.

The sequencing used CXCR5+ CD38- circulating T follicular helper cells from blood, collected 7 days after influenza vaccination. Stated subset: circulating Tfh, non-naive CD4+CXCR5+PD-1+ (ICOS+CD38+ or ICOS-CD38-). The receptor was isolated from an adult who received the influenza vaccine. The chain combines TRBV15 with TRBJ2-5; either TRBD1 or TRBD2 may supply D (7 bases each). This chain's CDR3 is CATSREGGGGAETQYF. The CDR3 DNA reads TGTGCCACCAGCAGAGAAGGGGGCGGGGGTGCCGAGACCCAGTACTTC.